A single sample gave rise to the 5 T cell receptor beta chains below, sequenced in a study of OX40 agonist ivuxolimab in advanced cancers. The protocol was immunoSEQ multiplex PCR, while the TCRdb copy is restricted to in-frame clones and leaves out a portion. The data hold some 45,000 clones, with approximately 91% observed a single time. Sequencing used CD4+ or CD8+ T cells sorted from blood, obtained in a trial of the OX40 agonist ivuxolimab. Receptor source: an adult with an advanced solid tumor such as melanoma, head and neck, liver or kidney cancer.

The CDR3 loop reads CASSQSPGSPLHF. The CDR3 DNA is TGTGCCAGCAGCCAATCGCCCGGGTCACCCCTCCACTTT. This chain uses TRBV16 with TRBJ1-6; no definite D call. V dropped 0 bases and J dropped 10 bases, with 7 bases sitting between them. The germline V gene encodes CDR1 KGHSY and CDR2 FQNENV. This CDR3 is 13 amino acids long. The whole variable domain, filled in from reference TRBV16 and TRBJ1-6, reads GEEVAQTPKHLVRGEGQKAKLYCAPIKGHSYVFWYQQVLKNEFKFLISFQNENVFDETGMPKERFSAKCLPNSPCSLEIQATKLEDSAVYFCASSQSPGSPLHFGNGTRLTVT.

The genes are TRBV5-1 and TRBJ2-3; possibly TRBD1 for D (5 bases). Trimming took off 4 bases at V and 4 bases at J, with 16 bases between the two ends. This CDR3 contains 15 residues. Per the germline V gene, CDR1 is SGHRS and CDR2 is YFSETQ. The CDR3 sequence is CASSPQVVVPDTQYF. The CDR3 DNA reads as TGCGCCAGCAGCCCACAGGTGGTGGTTCCAGATACGCAGTATTTT.

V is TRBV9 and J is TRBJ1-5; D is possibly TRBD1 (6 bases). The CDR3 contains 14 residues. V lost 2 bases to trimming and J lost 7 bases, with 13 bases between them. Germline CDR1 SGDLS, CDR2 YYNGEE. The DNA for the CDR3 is TGTGCCAGCAGCGTGGGGGCTGTCGGGCAGCCCCAGCATTTT. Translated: CASSVGAVGQPQHF.

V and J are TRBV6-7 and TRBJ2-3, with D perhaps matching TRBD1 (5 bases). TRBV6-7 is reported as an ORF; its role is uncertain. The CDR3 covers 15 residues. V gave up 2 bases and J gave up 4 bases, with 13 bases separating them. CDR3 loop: CASSYRRQFPDTQYF. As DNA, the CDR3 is TGTGCCAGCAGTTACCGACGACAGTTCCCAGATACGCAGTATTTT.

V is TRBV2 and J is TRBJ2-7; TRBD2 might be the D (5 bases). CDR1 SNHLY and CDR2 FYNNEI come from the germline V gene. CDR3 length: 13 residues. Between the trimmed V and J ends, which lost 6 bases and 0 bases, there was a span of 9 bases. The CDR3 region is CASRGRDSYEQYF. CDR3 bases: TGTGCCAGCAGAGGCCGGGACTCCTACGAGCAGTACTTC.